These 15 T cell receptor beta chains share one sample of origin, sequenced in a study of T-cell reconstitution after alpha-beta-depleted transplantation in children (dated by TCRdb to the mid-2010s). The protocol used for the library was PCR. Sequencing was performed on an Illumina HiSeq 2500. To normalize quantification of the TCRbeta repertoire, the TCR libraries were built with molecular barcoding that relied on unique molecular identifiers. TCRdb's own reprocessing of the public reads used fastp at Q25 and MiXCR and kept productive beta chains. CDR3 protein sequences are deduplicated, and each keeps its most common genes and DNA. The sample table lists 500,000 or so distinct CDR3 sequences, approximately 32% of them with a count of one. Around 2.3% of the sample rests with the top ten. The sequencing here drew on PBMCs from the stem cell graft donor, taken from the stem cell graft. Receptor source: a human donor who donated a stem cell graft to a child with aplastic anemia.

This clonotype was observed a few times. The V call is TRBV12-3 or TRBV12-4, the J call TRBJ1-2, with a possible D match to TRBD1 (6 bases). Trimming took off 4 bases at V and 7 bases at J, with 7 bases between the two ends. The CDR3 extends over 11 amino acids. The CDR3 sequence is CASSSGAGYTF. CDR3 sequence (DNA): TGTGCCAGCAGTTCAGGGGCTGGCTACACCTTC.

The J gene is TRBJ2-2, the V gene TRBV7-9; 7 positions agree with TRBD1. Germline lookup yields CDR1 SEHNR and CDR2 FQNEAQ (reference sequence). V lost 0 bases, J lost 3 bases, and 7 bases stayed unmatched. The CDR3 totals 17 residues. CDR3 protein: CASSLAGAGGDTGELFF. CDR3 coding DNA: TGTGCCAGCAGCTTAGCTGGTGCAGGGGGAGACACCGGGGAGCTGTTTTTT.

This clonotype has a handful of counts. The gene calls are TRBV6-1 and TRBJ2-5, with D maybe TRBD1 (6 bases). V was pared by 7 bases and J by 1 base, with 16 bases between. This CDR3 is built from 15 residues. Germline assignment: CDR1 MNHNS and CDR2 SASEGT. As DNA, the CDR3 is TGTGCCAGCACTGGACAGCGAGAGTTCCAAGAGACCCAGTACTTC. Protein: CASTGQREFQETQYF.

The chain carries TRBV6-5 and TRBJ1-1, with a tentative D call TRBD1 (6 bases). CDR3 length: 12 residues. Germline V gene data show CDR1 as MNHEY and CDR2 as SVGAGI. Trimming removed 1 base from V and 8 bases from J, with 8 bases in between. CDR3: CASSYWGQEAFF. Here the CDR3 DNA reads TGTGCCAGCAGTTACTGGGGGCAGGAAGCTTTCTTT.

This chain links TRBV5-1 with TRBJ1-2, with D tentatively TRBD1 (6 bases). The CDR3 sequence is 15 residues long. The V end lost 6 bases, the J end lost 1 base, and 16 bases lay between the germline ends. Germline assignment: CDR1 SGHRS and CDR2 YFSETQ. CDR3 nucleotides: TGCGCCAGCACCTCAACAGGGAACCATAACTATGGCTACACCTTC. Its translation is CASTSTGNHNYGYTF.

For the CDR3, the DNA is TGTGCCAGCAGTTTTGACGGGAGTGTGTACGAGCAGTACTTC. Its translation is CASSFDGSVYEQYF. The genes are TRBV12-3 or TRBV12-4 and TRBJ2-7; the D gene is possibly TRBD2 (6 bases). With 3 bases removed from V and 4 bases from J, the gap between germline ends came to 13 bases. The CDR3 consists of 14 residues.

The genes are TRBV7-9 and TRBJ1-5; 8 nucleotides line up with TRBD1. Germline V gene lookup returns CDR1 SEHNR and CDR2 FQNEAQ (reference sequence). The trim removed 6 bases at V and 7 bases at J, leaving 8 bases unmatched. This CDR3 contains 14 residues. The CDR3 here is CASRSDRAGQPQHF. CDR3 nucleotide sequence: TGTGCCAGCAGGTCGGACAGGGCAGGGCAGCCCCAGCATTTT.

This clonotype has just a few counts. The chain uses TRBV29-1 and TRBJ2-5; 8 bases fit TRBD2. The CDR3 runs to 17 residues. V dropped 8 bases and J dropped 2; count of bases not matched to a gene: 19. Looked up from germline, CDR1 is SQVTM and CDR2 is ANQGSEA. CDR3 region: CSPRLIRVGGVQETQYF. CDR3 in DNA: TGCAGCCCTCGATTGATTAGGGTCGGGGGGGTACAAGAGACCCAGTACTTC.

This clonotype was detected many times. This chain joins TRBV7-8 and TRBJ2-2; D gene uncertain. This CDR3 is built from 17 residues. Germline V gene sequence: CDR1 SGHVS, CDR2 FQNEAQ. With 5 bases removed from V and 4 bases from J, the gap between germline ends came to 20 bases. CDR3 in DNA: TGTGCCAGCAGCCAGTCTCGGGCCGCCGTGACCACCGGGGAGCTGTTTTTT. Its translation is CASSQSRAAVTTGELFF.

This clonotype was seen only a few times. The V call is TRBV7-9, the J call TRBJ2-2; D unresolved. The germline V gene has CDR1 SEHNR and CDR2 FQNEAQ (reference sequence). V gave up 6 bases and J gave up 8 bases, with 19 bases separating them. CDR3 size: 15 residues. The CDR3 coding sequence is TGTGCCAGCAGTCATTCAAAGACCTCTGAGGGGGAGCTGTTTTTT. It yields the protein CASSHSKTSEGELFF.

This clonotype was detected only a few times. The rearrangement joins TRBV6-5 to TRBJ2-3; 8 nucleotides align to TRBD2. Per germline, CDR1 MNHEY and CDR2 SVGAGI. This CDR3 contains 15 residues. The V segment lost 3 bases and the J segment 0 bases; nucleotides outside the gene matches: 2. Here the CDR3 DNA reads TGTGCCAGCAGTTATGGGACTAGGAGCACAGATACGCAGTATTTT. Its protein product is CASSYGTRSTDTQYF.

CDR3 sequence: CASSLAQAKETQYF. Here the CDR3 DNA reads TGTGCCAGCAGCTTAGCACAGGCGAAAGAGACCCAGTACTTC. The rearrangement uses TRBV7-9 and TRBJ2-5, with D possibly TRBD1 on 5 matching bases. CDR1 is SEHNR and CDR2 is FQNEAQ in the germline V gene (reference sequence). V gave up 0 bases and J gave up 3 bases, with 8 bases separating them. This CDR3 is built from 14 residues. The complete variable domain, with remaining parts taken from reference TRBV7-9 and TRBJ2-5, reads DTGVSQNPRHKITKRGQNVTFRCDPISEHNRLYWYRQTLGQGPEFLTYFQNEAQLEKSRLLSDRFSAERPKGSFSTLEIQRTEQGDSAMYLCASSLAQAKETQYFGPGTRLLVL.

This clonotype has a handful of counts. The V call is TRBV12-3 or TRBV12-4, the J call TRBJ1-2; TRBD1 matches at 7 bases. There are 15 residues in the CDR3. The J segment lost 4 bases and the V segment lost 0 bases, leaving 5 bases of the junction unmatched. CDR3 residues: CASSLASGQLYGYTF. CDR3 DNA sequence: TGTGCCAGCAGTTTAGCCTCGGGACAGCTCTATGGCTACACCTTC.

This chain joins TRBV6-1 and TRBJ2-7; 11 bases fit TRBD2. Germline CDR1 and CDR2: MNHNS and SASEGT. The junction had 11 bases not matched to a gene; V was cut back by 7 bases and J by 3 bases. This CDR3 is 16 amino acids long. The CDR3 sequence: CASTLLAGGHNYEQYF. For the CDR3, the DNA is TGTGCCAGCACCCTGCTAGCGGGAGGCCATAACTACGAGCAGTACTTC.

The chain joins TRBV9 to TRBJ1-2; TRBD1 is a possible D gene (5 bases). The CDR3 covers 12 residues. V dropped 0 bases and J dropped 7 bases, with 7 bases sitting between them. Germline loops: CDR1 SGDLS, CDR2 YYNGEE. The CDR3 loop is CASSVGGVGYTF. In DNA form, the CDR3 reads TGTGCCAGCAGCGTAGGGGGCGTTGGCTACACCTTC.